This T cell receptor (beta chain) was recovered during a study of immune evolution from preneoplasia to lung adenocarcinoma. Broader study findings: Top clone frequencies peaked in normal lung, apparently declining through invasive adenocarcinoma. Later-stage lesions appeared to have more T cells, more diversity, less clonality.

Here immunoSEQ multiplex PCR was the method, and the copy in TCRdb shows in-frame clones only, minus some. The sample has about 5,500 clones; 75% to 90% are singletons. Between about 2014 and 2018, patients underwent resection in Japan or China. Each case's diagnosis was confirmed by two pathologists on H&E. Germline V lookup: CDR1 MGHRA, CDR2 YSYEKL. V was cut by 4 bases and J by 4 bases, with 11 bases left in between. This CDR3 has 13 residues. This clone was seen a few times. Antigen: not known. This chain links TRBV4-1 with TRBJ2-7; D perhaps matches TRBD1 (6 bases). The sequence was collected from a person aged 65-85 years with lung adenocarcinoma. Sequenced sample: FFPE adjacent normal lung tissue. CDR3 sequence reads: CASSPLTGYEQYF. The CDR3 DNA reads TGCGCCAGCAGCCCATTAACAGGGTACGAGCAGTACTTC.